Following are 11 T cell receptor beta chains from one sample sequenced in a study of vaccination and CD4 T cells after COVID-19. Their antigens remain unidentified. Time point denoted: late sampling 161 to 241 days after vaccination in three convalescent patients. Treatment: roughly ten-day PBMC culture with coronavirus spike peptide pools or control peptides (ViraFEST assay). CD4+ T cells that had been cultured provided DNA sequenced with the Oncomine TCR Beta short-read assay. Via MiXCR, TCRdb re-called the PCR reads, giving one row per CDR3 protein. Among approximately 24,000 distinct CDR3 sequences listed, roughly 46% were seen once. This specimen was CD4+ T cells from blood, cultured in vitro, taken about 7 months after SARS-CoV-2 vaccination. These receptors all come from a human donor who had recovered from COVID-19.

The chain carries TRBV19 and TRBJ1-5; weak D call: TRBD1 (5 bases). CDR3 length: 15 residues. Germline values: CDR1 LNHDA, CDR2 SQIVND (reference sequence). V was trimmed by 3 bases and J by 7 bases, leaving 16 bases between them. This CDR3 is CASSMGRGGQQPQHF. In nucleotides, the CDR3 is TGTGCCAGTAGTATGGGTCGGGGCGGGCAGCAGCCCCAGCATTTT.

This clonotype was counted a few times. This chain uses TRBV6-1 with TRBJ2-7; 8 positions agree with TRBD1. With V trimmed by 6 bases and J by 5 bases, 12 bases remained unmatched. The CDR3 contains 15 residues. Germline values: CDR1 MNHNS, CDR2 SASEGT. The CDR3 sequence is CASRPTGTGVDEQYF. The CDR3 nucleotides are TGTGCCAGCAGACCAACCGGGACAGGAGTCGACGAGCAGTACTTC.

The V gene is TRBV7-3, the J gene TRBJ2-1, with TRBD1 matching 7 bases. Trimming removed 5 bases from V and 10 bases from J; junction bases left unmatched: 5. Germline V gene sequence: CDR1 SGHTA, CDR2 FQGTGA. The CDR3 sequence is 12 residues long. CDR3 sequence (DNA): TGTGCCAGCAGCCCAGGGGGATTCGAGCAGTTCTTC. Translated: CASSPGGFEQFF.

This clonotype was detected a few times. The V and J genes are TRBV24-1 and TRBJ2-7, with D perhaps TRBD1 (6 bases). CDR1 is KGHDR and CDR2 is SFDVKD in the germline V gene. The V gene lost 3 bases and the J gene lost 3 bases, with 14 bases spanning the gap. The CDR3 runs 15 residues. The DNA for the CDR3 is TGTGCCACCAGTGATCCCCGGGACACTAACTACGAGCAGTACTTC. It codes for CATSDPRDTNYEQYF.

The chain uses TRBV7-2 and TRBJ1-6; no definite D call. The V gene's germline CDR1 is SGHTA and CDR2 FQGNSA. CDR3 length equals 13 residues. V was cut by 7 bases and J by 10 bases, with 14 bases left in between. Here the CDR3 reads CASTPTPGSPLHF. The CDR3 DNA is TGTGCCAGCACCCCCACCCCGGGGTCACCCCTCCACTTT. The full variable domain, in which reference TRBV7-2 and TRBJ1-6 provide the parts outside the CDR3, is GAGVSQSPSNKVTEKGKDVELRCDPISGHTALYWYRQSLGQGLEFLIYFQGNSAPDKSGLPSDRFSAERTGGSVSTLTIQRTQQEDSAVYLCASTPTPGSPLHFGNGTRLTVT.

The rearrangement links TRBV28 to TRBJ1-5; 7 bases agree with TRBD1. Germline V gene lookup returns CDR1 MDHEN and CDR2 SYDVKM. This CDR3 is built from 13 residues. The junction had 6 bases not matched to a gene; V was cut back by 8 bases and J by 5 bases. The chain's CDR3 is CASFRDSYQPQHF. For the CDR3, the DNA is TGTGCCAGCTTCCGGGACAGCTATCAGCCCCAGCATTTT.

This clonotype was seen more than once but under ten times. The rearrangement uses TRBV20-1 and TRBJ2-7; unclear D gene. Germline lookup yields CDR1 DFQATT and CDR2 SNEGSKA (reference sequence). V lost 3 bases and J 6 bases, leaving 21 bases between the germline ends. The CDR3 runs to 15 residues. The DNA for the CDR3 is TGCAGTGCTAGCCCCTTTAACCCACAGAGGAGCGAGCAGTACTTC. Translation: CSASPFNPQRSEQYF.

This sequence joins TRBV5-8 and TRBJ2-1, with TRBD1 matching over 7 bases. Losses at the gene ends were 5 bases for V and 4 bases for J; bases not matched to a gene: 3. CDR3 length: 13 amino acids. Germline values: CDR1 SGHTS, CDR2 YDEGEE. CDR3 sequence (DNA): TGTGCCAGCAGACAGGGGAGATACAATGAGCAGTTCTTC. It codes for CASRQGRYNEQFF.

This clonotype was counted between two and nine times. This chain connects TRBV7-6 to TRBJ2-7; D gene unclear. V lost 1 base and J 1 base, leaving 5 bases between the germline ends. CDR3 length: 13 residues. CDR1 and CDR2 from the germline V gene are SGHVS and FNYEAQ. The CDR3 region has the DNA TGTGCCAGCAGCTTAGGTCCGTCCTACGAGCAGTACTTC. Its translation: CASSLGPSYEQYF.

The DNA of the CDR3 is TGCAGTGCTATGAGACCTGCTGAAGAGACCCAGTACTTC. It encodes CSAMRPAEETQYF. The V and J genes are TRBV20-1 and TRBJ2-5; D is unclear. The germline V and J ends were trimmed by 4 bases and 3 bases, with 12 bases remaining between them. The germline V gene encodes CDR1 DFQATT and CDR2 SNEGSKA (reference sequence). This CDR3 has 13 residues.

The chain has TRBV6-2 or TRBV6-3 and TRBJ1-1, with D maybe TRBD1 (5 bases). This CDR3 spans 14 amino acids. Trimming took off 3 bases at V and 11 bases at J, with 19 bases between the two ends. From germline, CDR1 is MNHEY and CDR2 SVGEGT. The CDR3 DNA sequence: TGTGCCAGCAGTTATCCCGACAGCTCGAAGCGGGCTTTCTTT. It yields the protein CASSYPDSSKRAFF.